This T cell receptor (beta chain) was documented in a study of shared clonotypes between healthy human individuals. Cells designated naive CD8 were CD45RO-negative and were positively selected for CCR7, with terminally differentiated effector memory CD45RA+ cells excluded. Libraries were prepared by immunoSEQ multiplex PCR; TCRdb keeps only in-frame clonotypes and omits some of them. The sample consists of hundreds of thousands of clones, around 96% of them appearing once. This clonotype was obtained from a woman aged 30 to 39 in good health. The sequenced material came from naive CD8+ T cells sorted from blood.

CDR3 sequence: CASSAGAAGGYTF. The CDR3 DNA follows: TGTGCCAGTAGCGCAGGGGCCGCCGGGGGCTACACCTTC. The chain employs TRBV19 and TRBJ1-2; tentatively, D is TRBD1 (6 bases). Germline CDR1 is LNHDA and CDR2 is SQIVND (reference sequence). Trimming cost V 6 bases and J 8 bases, with 16 bases left between them. This CDR3 is 13 amino acids long.